This TCR beta chain was recorded in a study of blood T cell repertoires in COVID-19. The CDR3 totals 15 residues. Germline V gene data show CDR1 as MGHRA and CDR2 as YSYEKL. Trimming took 2 bases from V and 8 from J; bases not matched to a gene: 4. It was during active infection that Seattle patients were enrolled and then longitudinally followed. Generated by immunoSEQ multiplex PCR, the TCRdb table keeps only in-frame clones and is missing some. The sample consists of 450,000 or so clones, around nine tenths of them appearing once. The sequenced material came from peripheral blood. This TCR derives from a man aged 18 to 29 with COVID-19, enrolled during active disease. The chain employs TRBV4-1 and TRBJ2-2, with TRBD2 matching over 11 bases. CDR3 DNA: TGCGCCAGCAGCCAAATAGCGGGAGGGGGTGGGGAGCTGTTTTTT. Translating gives CASSQIAGGGGELFF.